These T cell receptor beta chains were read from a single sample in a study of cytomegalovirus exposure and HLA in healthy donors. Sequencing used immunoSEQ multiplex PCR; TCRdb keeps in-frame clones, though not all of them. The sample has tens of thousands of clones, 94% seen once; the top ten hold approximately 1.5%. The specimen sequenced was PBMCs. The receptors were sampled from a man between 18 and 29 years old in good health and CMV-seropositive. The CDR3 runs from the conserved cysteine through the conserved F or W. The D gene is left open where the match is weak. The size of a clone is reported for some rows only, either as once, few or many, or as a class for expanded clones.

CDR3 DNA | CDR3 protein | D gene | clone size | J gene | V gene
TGCGCCAGCAGCCAAGTTCTAACTAGCGGGAATTACAATGAGCAGTTCTTC | CASSQVLTSGNYNEQFF | TRBD2 | . | TRBJ2-1 | TRBV4-1
TGTGCCTGGGACAGTCTTTCCTCTGGGGCCAACGTCCTGACTTTC | CAWDSLSSGANVLTF | . | . | TRBJ2-6 | TRBV30
TGTGCCAGCAGTTCCTTAGCGGGAACTACCGATACGCAGTATTTT | CASSSLAGTTDTQYF | TRBD2 | . | TRBJ2-3 | TRBV28
TGTGCCAGCAGCACCCCGGAAGGGGACTACGAGCAGTACTTC | CASSTPEGDYEQYF | . | . | TRBJ2-7 | TRBV11-3
TGTGCCTGGAGTGTATCGCAGGGGGTCTCCTACGAGCAGTACTTC | CAWSVSQGVSYEQYF | TRBD1 | once | TRBJ2-7 | TRBV30
TGTGCCTGGGCAAGAGGCACGGGGTGGGGCTACACCTTC | CAWARGTGWGYTF | . | once | TRBJ1-2 | TRBV30
TGCGCCAGCAGCCAGACAAGCTCTGGAAACACCATATATTTT | CASSQTSSGNTIYF | . | . | TRBJ1-3 | TRBV5-1
TGTGCCAGCAGCGTCCAGGGTAACACCGGGGAGCTGTTTTTT | CASSVQGNTGELFF | . | . | TRBJ2-2 | TRBV9
TGTGCCAGCAGTGCCGGGACTAGCGGGTCCTACGAGCAGTACTTC | CASSAGTSGSYEQYF | TRBD2 | . | TRBJ2-7 | TRBV6-5
TGTGCCAGCAGGGGGAGCTCCTACAATGAGCAGTTCTTC | CASRGSSYNEQFF | . | . | TRBJ2-1 | TRBV9
TGTGCCAGCAGTCCGCGCGGGGTAGCTCCCTACGAGCAGTACTTC | CASSPRGVAPYEQYF | . | . | TRBJ2-7 | TRBV28
TGTGCCAGCAGTTCCACAATCAGGGGGCGTAACGAGCAGTACTTC | CASSSTIRGRNEQYF | TRBD1 | . | TRBJ2-7 | TRBV6-6
TGTGCCAGCAGTTTACCAGGGTTGGGTCAGCCCCAGCATTTT | CASSLPGLGQPQHF | . | . | TRBJ1-5 | TRBV27
TGTGCCAGCAGCCAGACGGGGATGGATGAGCAGTTCTTC | CASSQTGMDEQFF | . | . | TRBJ2-1 | TRBV2
TGTGCCAGCAGCTGGACAGGGTACGAGCAGTACTTC | CASSWTGYEQYF | TRBD1 | . | TRBJ2-7 | TRBV7-4
TGTGCCAGCAGCTCACGGACTACTCAAGAGACCCAGTACTTC | CASSSRTTQETQYF | . | . | TRBJ2-5 | TRBV11-2
TGCGCCAGCAGCTTCCGGGTATCTGAGACCCAGTACTTC | CASSFRVSETQYF | . | . | TRBJ2-5 | TRBV5-1
TGCAGCGTTGACGAGACAGGGGACACTGAAGCTTTCTTT | CSVDETGDTEAFF | TRBD1 | few | TRBJ1-1 | TRBV29-1
TGTGCCAGCAGGGACCGGGACAGGGTCTCCTACGAGCAGTACTTC | CASRDRDRVSYEQYF | TRBD1 | . | TRBJ2-7 | TRBV6-5
TGCGCCAGCAGACTCGGACAGGGCTACGAGCAGTACTTC | CASRLGQGYEQYF | TRBD1 | once | TRBJ2-7 | TRBV5-1
TGTGCCAGCAGTCCGGACGGGAGCTCCTACAATGAGCAGTTCTTC | CASSPDGSSYNEQFF | . | . | TRBJ2-1 | TRBV27
TGTGCCAGCAGTTACTCGTCAGGGGGTGATGGCTACACCTTC | CASSYSSGGDGYTF | TRBD1 | . | TRBJ1-2 | TRBV6-6
TGTGCCAGCGAAGGACTAGTGGTTTACAATGAGCAGTTCTTC | CASEGLVVYNEQFF | TRBD2 | . | TRBJ2-1 | TRBV15
TGCGCCAGCAGCTTGGAGGAGTCGGACTTGGGAGATAATGAAAAACTGTTTTTT | CASSLEESDLGDNEKLFF | . | . | TRBJ1-4 | TRBV5-1
TGTGCCAGCAGTGATCCCCTAGACAGGAATAACACCGGGGAGCTGTTTTTT | CASSDPLDRNNTGELFF | . | . | TRBJ2-2 | TRBV2
TGCGCCAGCAGTGAGTCGAGTAGCGGATACACAGATACGCAGTATTTT | CASSESSSGYTDTQYF | . | . | TRBJ2-3 | TRBV10-1
TGTGCCAGCAGCCGCCAGGGCACCGGGGAGCTGTTTTTT | CASSRQGTGELFF | . | . | TRBJ2-2 | TRBV6-5
TGTGCCAGCAGCTTGGATCGAGTTTCAAATGAGCAGTTCTTC | CASSLDRVSNEQFF | . | once | TRBJ2-1 | TRBV5-4
TGTGCCAGTAGTAGACCGGGTCTAAATCAGCCCCAGCATTTT | CASSRPGLNQPQHF | . | . | TRBJ1-5 | TRBV19
TGCGCCAGCAGCTTGCTACCACAAGAGACCCAGTACTTC | CASSLLPQETQYF | . | . | TRBJ2-5 | TRBV5-1
TGTGCCAGCGACAGGTTAGCACCCCAAGAGACCCAGTACTTC | CASDRLAPQETQYF | . | . | TRBJ2-5 | TRBV11-3
TGTGCCAGCAGTCTCCCTTTAGGGGGCAATGAGCAGTTCTTC | CASSLPLGGNEQFF | . | . | TRBJ2-1 | TRBV6-1
TGTGCCACCAGCAGAGATCGTGTCTATAGCAATCAGCCCCAGCATTTT | CATSRDRVYSNQPQHF | . | . | TRBJ1-5 | TRBV15
TGTGCCAGCTCACCACCGTCAGTCCCCGGGGAGCTGTTTTTT | CASSPPSVPGELFF | . | . | TRBJ2-2 | TRBV18
TGTGCCAGCAGCCCACAGGGGGCCTCCCTCACAGATACGCAGTATTTT | CASSPQGASLTDTQYF | TRBD1 | . | TRBJ2-3 | TRBV28
TGTGCCTGGCTTGTCAGGGGTCCCGGGGAGCTGTTTTTT | CAWLVRGPGELFF | . | . | TRBJ2-2 | TRBV30
TGTGCCAGCTCACCAACAGCTCCCACTCTCTCTGGGGCCAACGTCCTGACTTTC | CASSPTAPTLSGANVLTF | . | . | TRBJ2-6 | TRBV18
TGTGCCAGCAGCGGTGGGTCGGCAGGGGGGGAAAAACTGTTTTTT | CASSGGSAGGEKLFF | TRBD1 | . | TRBJ1-4 | TRBV5-4
TGTGCCAGCAGTTCCGGGACAGGGGGAAATCAGCCCCAGCATTTT | CASSSGTGGNQPQHF | TRBD1 | . | TRBJ1-5 | TRBV28
TGTGCCAGCAGCTTTTGGACTAGCGGGGGGTTCACAGATACGCAGTATTTT | CASSFWTSGGFTDTQYF | TRBD2 | . | TRBJ2-3 | TRBV7-8
TGTGCCAGCAGCTTAGCCAGGGGGTCCTACAATGAGCAGTTCTTC | CASSLARGSYNEQFF | TRBD1 | . | TRBJ2-1 | TRBV7-9
TGTGCCAGCAGTGGGCACTCACTGACTGAAGCTTTCTTT | CASSGHSLTEAFF | . | . | TRBJ1-1 | TRBV28
TGTGCCAGCAGCTTCCGACAGGTGTTAAACATTCAGTACTTC | CASSFRQVLNIQYF | . | . | TRBJ2-4 | TRBV11-3